This entry concerns a single T cell receptor beta chain. What it recognizes is unknown. The data were taken from a study of T-cell memory formation after mild COVID-19. MiXCR, run by TCRdb on the 5' RACE reads, gives a single entry per CDR3 protein. The repertoire consists of about 280,000 distinct CDR3 sequences, with approximately 8% occurring once and the leading ten covering approximately 23%. Study-level results: CD4+ contracting clones lay mainly in CM and EM, CD8+ ones in EMRA.

V shed 3 bases and J shed 1 base, with 8 bases lying between them. The germline V gene has CDR1 SEHNR and CDR2 FQNEAQ (reference sequence). This CDR3 has 14 amino acids. The TCR was taken from a man aged 18 to 30 who had mild COVID-19 (a few samples of this study predate the infection). Cell type and time point are not known. The specimen sequenced was PBMCs or a T cell subset sorted from them (not recorded which). V gene TRBV7-9 combines with J gene TRBJ2-3; D is possibly TRBD1 or TRBD2 (5 bases each). The CDR3 bases are TGTGCCAGCAGCTTTGAGGGGCGCACAGATACGCAGTATTTT. Protein sequence: CASSFEGRTDTQYF.